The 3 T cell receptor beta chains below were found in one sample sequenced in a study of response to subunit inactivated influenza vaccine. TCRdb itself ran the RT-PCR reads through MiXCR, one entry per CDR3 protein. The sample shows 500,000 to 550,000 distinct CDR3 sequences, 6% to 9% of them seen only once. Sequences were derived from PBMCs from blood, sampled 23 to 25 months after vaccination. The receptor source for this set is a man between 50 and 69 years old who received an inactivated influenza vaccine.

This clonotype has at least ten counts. CDR3 region: CASSQLPGTYYSYEQYF. As DNA, the CDR3 is TGTGCCAGCAGCCAACTTCCCGGGACATATTACTCCTACGAGCAGTACTTC. J is TRBJ2-7 and V is TRBV7-8; perhaps TRBD1 as D (6 bases). In germline, CDR1 is SGHVS, CDR2 FQNEAQ. The CDR3 is 17 amino acids. V was shortened by 5 bases and J by 0 bases, with 20 bases between the two germline ends.

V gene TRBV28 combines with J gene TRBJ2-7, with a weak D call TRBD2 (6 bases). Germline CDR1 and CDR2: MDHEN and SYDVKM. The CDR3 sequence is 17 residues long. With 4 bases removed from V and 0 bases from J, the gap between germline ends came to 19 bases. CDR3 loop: CASSSEGPWGLSYEQYF. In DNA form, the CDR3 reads TGTGCCAGCAGTTCGGAGGGGCCTTGGGGCCTCTCCTACGAGCAGTACTTC.

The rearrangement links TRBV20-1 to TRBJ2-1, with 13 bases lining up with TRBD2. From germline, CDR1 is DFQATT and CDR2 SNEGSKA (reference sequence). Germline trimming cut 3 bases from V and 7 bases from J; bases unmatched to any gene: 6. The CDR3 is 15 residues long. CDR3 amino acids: CSARQLAGGWNEQFF. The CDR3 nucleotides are TGCAGTGCTAGGCAACTAGCGGGAGGGTGGAATGAGCAGTTCTTC.